Each of the 19 T cell receptor beta chains below was sequenced from the same sample in a study of T cells in Graves' hyperthyroidism and ophthalmopathy. Amplification of TCR beta CDR3 regions used RNA as the template. TCR CDR3 underwent first-round RT-PCR with the HTBI primer set. TCRdb called the multiplex PCR reads again in MiXCR, with one record for every CDR3 protein. Of under 550,000 distinct CDR3 sequences in the sample, nearly 20% were seen once. The material sequenced was blood. These receptors all come from a man aged 40-49 years with Graves' ophthalmopathy.

This clonotype was seen a few times. The CDR3 is CASSTTGGSYEQYF. DNA of the CDR3: TGTGCCAGTAGTACGACAGGGGGGAGCTACGAGCAGTACTTC. The chain links TRBV19 to TRBJ2-7; 9 bases map to TRBD1. V lost 4 bases, J lost 3 bases, and 4 bases stayed unmatched. There are 14 residues in the CDR3. Germline V gene data show CDR1 as LNHDA and CDR2 as SQIVND (reference sequence).

This chain connects TRBV3-1 to TRBJ2-7, with D unclear. Germline V gene lookup returns CDR1 LGHDT and CDR2 YNNKEL (reference sequence). Between the trimmed V and J ends, which lost 5 bases and 4 bases, there was a span of 21 bases. The CDR3 is 16 amino acids. The CDR3 sequence is CASSSNPFVRSYEQYF. Here the CDR3 DNA reads TGTGCCAGCAGCTCCAACCCTTTTGTGAGGTCGTACGAGCAGTACTTC.

The chain combines TRBV20-1 with TRBJ1-4; D possibly corresponds to TRBD1 (6 bases). The CDR3 length is 14 residues. Germline V gene data show CDR1 as DFQATT and CDR2 as SNEGSKA (reference sequence). V gave up 6 bases and J gave up 3 bases, with 14 bases separating them. The DNA for the CDR3 is TGCAGTGCACCCACAGGGCAGGCTAATGAAAAACTGTTTTTT. It specifies CSAPTGQANEKLFF.

This clonotype has just a few counts. CDR3 protein: CASSLDSGALTYEQYF. CDR3 coding DNA: TGCGCCAGCAGCTTGGATTCTGGGGCGCTGACCTACGAGCAGTACTTC. The rearrangement links TRBV5-1 to TRBJ2-7, with D possibly matching TRBD1 (5 bases). Between the trimmed V and J ends, which lost 0 bases and 2 bases, there was a span of 15 bases. The CDR3 covers 16 residues. Germline CDR1 SGHRS, CDR2 YFSETQ.

This clonotype was seen many times. The chain couples TRBV12-3 or TRBV12-4 to TRBJ2-3; 15 bases match TRBD2. The V gene end was trimmed by 3 bases and the J gene end by 5 bases; junction bases not matched to a gene: 3. There are 16 residues in the CDR3. CDR3 DNA sequence: TGTGCCAGCAGTTTTTGGACTAGCGGGGGGGTAGATACGCAGTATTTT. Protein sequence: CASSFWTSGGVDTQYF.

The gene calls are TRBV5-1 and TRBJ1-5; D perhaps matches TRBD1 (6 bases). V lost 1 base and J 4 bases, leaving 9 bases between the germline ends. The CDR3 sequence is 14 residues long. Germline V CDR1 and CDR2: SGHRS, YFSETQ. The CDR3 region is CASSLSDRNQPQHF. In DNA, the CDR3 is TGCGCCAGCAGCTTGTCGGACAGAAATCAGCCCCAGCATTTT.

The CDR3: CASSQGRLLRGKNDYEQYF. The CDR3 DNA follows: TGCGCCAGCAGCCAAGGTCGTTTGCTGAGGGGAAAAAACGACTACGAGCAGTACTTC. J is TRBJ2-7 and V is TRBV4-1, with D tentatively TRBD1 or TRBD2 (5 bases each). The CDR3 sequence is 19 residues long. V gave up 1 base and J gave up 3 bases, with 25 bases separating them. Per germline, CDR1 MGHRA and CDR2 YSYEKL.

This clonotype has ten or more counts. The genes are TRBV7-8 and TRBJ2-7; D possibly uses TRBD1 or TRBD2 (5 bases each). V lost 5 bases to trimming and J lost 0 bases, with 11 bases between them. Looked up from germline, CDR1 is SGHVS and CDR2 is FQNEAQ. The CDR3 spans 14 residues. The CDR3 DNA sequence: TGTGCCAGCAGCGCCTGGGGGACCTCCTACGAGCAGTACTTC. This translates into CASSAWGTSYEQYF.

This clonotype turned up a few times. This sequence joins TRBV2 and TRBJ2-2, with 8 bases lining up with TRBD2. The CDR3 is 14 residues long. Trimming removed 5 bases from V and 7 bases from J; junction bases left unmatched: 6. Germline CDR1 is SNHLY and CDR2 is FYNNEI. CDR3 nucleotides: TGTGCCAGCAGTCTACTAGCGGCAAACGGGGAGCTGTTTTTT. Its translation is CASSLLAANGELFF.

This clonotype occurred many times. The genes are TRBV28 and TRBJ2-7, with TRBD1 as a possible D gene (5 bases). This CDR3 has 15 amino acids. V shed 6 bases and J shed 0 bases, with 15 bases lying between them. Germline CDR1 is MDHEN and CDR2 is SYDVKM. The CDR3 DNA follows: TGTGCCAGCAGATCAGGGAATTACAACTCCTACGAGCAGTACTTC. Translated, it gives CASRSGNYNSYEQYF.

This clonotype appeared a few times. The chain couples TRBV7-6 to TRBJ2-3, with D possibly being TRBD1 or TRBD2 (5 bases each). With 0 bases removed from V and 5 bases from J, the gap between germline ends came to 15 bases. The V gene's germline CDR1 is SGHVS and CDR2 FNYEAQ. The length of the CDR3 is 16 residues. The CDR3 reads CASSLAGTLVGDTQYF. The DNA of the CDR3 is TGTGCCAGCAGCTTAGCCGGGACCCTGGTTGGAGATACGCAGTATTTT.

With regard to this clonotype: A read error may produce the germline difference seen at one junction end. The chain recombines TRBV11-2 with TRBJ2-3, with D perhaps TRBD1 (5 bases). Germline-derived CDR1 and CDR2 are SGHAT and FQNNGV. This CDR3 is 16 amino acids long. CDR3 loop: CASSHHTGPPTDAQYF. DNA for the CDR3: TGTGCCAGCAGCCACCATACAGGTCCACCCACAGATGCGCAGTATTTT. The full variable domain, with the rest looked up from reference TRBV11-2 and TRBJ2-3, is EAGVAQSPRYKIIEKRQSVAFWCNPISGHATLYWYQQILGQGPKLLIQFQNNGVVDDSQLPKDRFSAERLKGVDSTLKIQPAKLEDSAVYLCASSHHTGPPTDAQYFGPGTRLTVL.

This clonotype was seen many times. The V and J genes are TRBV9 and TRBJ1-1; D may be TRBD1 (6 bases). The germline CDR1 and CDR2 sequences are SGDLS and YYNGEE. This CDR3 contains 15 residues. V was shortened by 2 bases and J by 4 bases, with 15 bases between the two germline ends. CDR3 sequence (DNA): TGTGCCAGCAGCGTGGGTCCAGGGGTAGGCACTGAAGCTTTCTTT. Protein sequence: CASSVGPGVGTEAFF.

V usage is TRBV28 and J usage is TRBJ1-1, with a tentative D call TRBD1 (6 bases). CDR3 size: 16 residues. The V and J ends lost 5 bases and 1 base respectively, with 17 bases between them. Germline V gene lookup returns CDR1 MDHEN and CDR2 SYDVKM. DNA of the CDR3: TGTGCCAGCAGTCCACTAACAGGGCTCACGAACACTGAAGCTTTCTTT. Amino acid sequence: CASSPLTGLTNTEAFF.

In this sample, this clonotype turned up many times. The rearrangement links TRBV5-6 to TRBJ2-5, with 15 bases matching TRBD2. This CDR3 is 17 amino acids long. Germline V gene sequence: CDR1 SGHDT, CDR2 YYEEEE. The V segment lost 3 bases and the J segment 4 bases; nucleotides outside the gene matches: 7. For the CDR3, the DNA is TGTGCCAGCAGCTCCGGACTAGCGGGGGGGCCAGGAGAGACCCAGTACTTC. As protein: CASSSGLAGGPGETQYF.

Only a few counts were recorded for this clonotype. The V gene is TRBV10-3, the J gene TRBJ1-6, with D possibly matching TRBD1 (5 bases). The V end was cut by 10 bases, the J end by 8 bases, with 18 bases between. The CDR3 totals 14 residues. Germline lookup yields CDR1 ENHRY and CDR2 SYGVKD. DNA for the CDR3: TGTGCCACCGCGACAGAACCCGTCCATTCACCCCTCCACTTT. It is translated as CATATEPVHSPLHF.

This clonotype came up a few times. The CDR3 loop reads CASKFLGSNQPQHF. The CDR3, as DNA: TGTGCCAGCAAGTTCCTGGGCAGCAATCAGCCCCAGCATTTT. The chain joins TRBV12-3 or TRBV12-4 to TRBJ1-5; D remains ambiguous. This CDR3 comprises 14 residues. V gave up 7 bases and J gave up 1 base, with 11 bases separating them.

This clonotype appeared a few times. The gene calls are TRBV10-3 and TRBJ2-7; D possibly corresponds to TRBD1 (5 bases). The germline V gene has CDR1 ENHRY and CDR2 SYGVKD. V dropped 0 bases and J dropped 3 bases, with 12 bases sitting between them. This CDR3 has 15 amino acids. The CDR3 sequence: CAISESPGPIYEQYF. CDR3 nucleotides: TGTGCCATCAGTGAGTCTCCAGGGCCTATCTACGAGCAGTACTTC.

This clonotype was seen a few times. The chain recombines TRBV5-8 with TRBJ2-3, with D possibly being TRBD1 or TRBD2 (5 bases each). From germline, CDR1 is SGHTS and CDR2 YDEGEE. V was clipped by 2 bases and J by 3 bases, with 13 bases between them. This CDR3 has 15 residues. CDR3 residues: CASSLRGEGTDTQYF. The CDR3 DNA is TGTGCCAGCAGCTTAAGAGGGGAAGGGACAGATACGCAGTATTTT.